This entry lists 9 T cell receptor beta chains sequenced from one sample in a study of blood T cell repertoires in COVID-19. Assay: immunoSEQ multiplex PCR; the TCRdb copy retains only in-frame clones and omits some. The sample carries tens of thousands of clones, about nine tenths recorded once. The sequencing input was peripheral blood. The receptors originated from a man aged 50 to 59 with COVID-19, enrolled during active disease.

J is TRBJ2-5 and V is TRBV25-1; D is undetermined. Looked up from germline, CDR1 is MGHDK and CDR2 is SYGVNS. CDR3 length: 13 amino acids. V lost 4 bases and J 4 bases, leaving 10 bases between the germline ends. The CDR3 sequence: CASSVAVAETQYF. The CDR3 coding sequence is TGTGCCAGCAGTGTTGCGGTCGCAGAGACCCAGTACTTC.

The rearrangement joins TRBV19 to TRBJ2-1; weak D call: TRBD1 (5 bases). V was clipped by 3 bases and J by 5 bases, with 14 bases between them. Germline V gene lookup returns CDR1 LNHDA and CDR2 SQIVND (reference sequence). The CDR3 runs 15 residues. The CDR3 is CASSIGQGSHNEQFF. CDR3 coding DNA: TGTGCCAGTAGTATCGGGCAGGGTAGTCACAATGAGCAGTTCTTC.

This chain uses TRBV3-1 (or the pseudogene TRBV3-2) with TRBJ2-1; 11 nucleotides agree with TRBD1. The J segment lost 2 bases and the V segment lost 4 bases, leaving 4 bases of the junction unmatched. CDR1 and CDR2 from the germline V gene are LGHDT and YNNKEL (reference sequence). CDR3 length: 16 amino acids. The CDR3, as DNA: TGTGCCAGCAGCCCCCGGACAGGGGGCGCCTACAATGAGCAGTTCTTC. Encoded protein: CASSPRTGGAYNEQFF.

The chain combines TRBV2 with TRBJ1-3; possibly TRBD1 for D (5 bases). Germline CDR1 reads SNHLY; CDR2 reads FYNNEI. The CDR3 extends over 13 amino acids. Deletions cut 6 bases from V and 4 bases from J, with 10 bases between. CDR3 bases: TGTGCCAGCAGGCAGGACATGGGAAACACCATATATTTT. Protein sequence: CASRQDMGNTIYF.

The rearrangement joins TRBV5-4 to TRBJ1-3, with 8 bases matching TRBD1. CDR1 is SGHNT and CDR2 is YYREEE in the germline V gene (reference sequence). Trimming at V came to 1 base and at J to 4 bases, leaving 7 bases not matched to a gene. CDR3 length: 16 amino acids. The CDR3 region is CASSLFSGGSGNTIYF. In DNA, the CDR3 is TGTGCCAGCAGCTTGTTTTCAGGGGGCTCCGGAAACACCATATATTTT.

This chain connects TRBV6-6 to TRBJ1-4, with D possibly matching TRBD1 (6 bases). The length of the CDR3 is 16 residues. The V gene lost 2 bases and the J gene lost 13 bases, with 23 bases spanning the gap. Germline V lookup: CDR1 MNHNY, CDR2 SVGAGI (reference sequence). The CDR3, as DNA: TGTGCCAGCAGTTACGGAGTGGGGGCCACTGGGCAAGGACTGTTTTTT. Protein: CASSYGVGATGQGLFF.

The V gene is TRBV19, the J gene TRBJ1-1, with 8 bases aligning to TRBD1. Trimming at V came to 4 bases and at J to 4 bases, leaving 8 bases not matched to a gene. CDR1 LNHDA and CDR2 SQIVND come from the germline V gene (reference sequence). The CDR3 is made up of 15 amino acids. The CDR3 bases are TGTGCCAGTAGTAGGGGACAGGTGAGGGGCACTGAAGCTTTCTTT. It yields the protein CASSRGQVRGTEAFF.

The chain has TRBV28 and TRBJ2-1; D may be TRBD2 (5 bases). Germline values: CDR1 MDHEN, CDR2 SYDVKM. Trimming cost V 3 bases and J 10 bases, with 10 bases left between them. CDR3 length: 12 residues. CDR3 region: CASSFVQREQFF. CDR3 nucleotides: TGTGCCAGCAGTTTTGTTCAGCGGGAGCAGTTCTTC. Using reference TRBV28 and TRBJ2-1 for the parts outside the CDR3, the full variable domain is DVKVTQSSRYLVKRTGEKVFLECVQDMDHENMFWYRQDPGLGLRLIYFSYDVKMKEKGDIPEGYSVSREKKERFSLILESASTNQTSMYLCASSFVQREQFFGPGTRLTVL.

The V call is TRBV4-1, the J call TRBJ2-5; 9 nucleotides line up with TRBD1. V was pared by 3 bases and J by 4 bases, with 3 bases of the junction left unmatched. CDR1 MGHRA and CDR2 YSYEKL come from the germline V gene. The CDR3 spans 14 residues. The CDR3 region is CASSQPGQGETQYF. The CDR3, as DNA: TGCGCCAGCAGCCAGCCGGGACAGGGAGAGACCCAGTACTTC.